The following is a T cell receptor (beta chain) sequence with its context. Its target is not known. TCRdb keeps only in-frame clones here, not all; method: immunoSEQ multiplex PCR. The sample has about 120,000 clones, over 75% seen once. Germline values: CDR1 SGHAT, CDR2 FQNNGV. V was clipped by 6 bases and J by 5 bases, with 11 bases between them. The CDR3 extends over 13 amino acids. This entry belongs to a study of T cell responses to AZD1222 COVID-19 vaccine. Study-level points and caveats: Donors were mostly white British, more females; clonal diversity possibly underestimated. Rises in breadth and depth of Spike-specific TCRs came after two AZD1222 doses. Unmutated variant regions reportedly attract nearly half of all spike-specific TCRs.

Sequenced here: peripheral blood, sampled on day 0 of AZD1222 vaccination. This receptor was identified in an adult in good health. J is TRBJ1-5 and V is TRBV11-2; D gene ambiguous. Written as DNA, the CDR3 is TGTGCCAGCAGTTTTCAGTACGATCAGCCCCAGCATTTT. The encoded protein is CASSFQYDQPQHF.